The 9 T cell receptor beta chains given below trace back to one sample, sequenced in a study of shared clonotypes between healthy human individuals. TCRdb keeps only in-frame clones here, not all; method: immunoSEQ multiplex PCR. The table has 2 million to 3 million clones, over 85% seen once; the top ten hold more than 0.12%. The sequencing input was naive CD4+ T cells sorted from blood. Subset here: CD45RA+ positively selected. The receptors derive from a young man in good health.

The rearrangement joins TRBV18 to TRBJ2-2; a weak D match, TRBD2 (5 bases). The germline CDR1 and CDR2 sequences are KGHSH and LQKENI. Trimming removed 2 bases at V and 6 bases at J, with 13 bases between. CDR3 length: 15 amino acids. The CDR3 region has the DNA TGTGCCAGCTCACCATTCGGGCTAGCACCCGGGGAGCTGTTTTTT. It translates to CASSPFGLAPGELFF.

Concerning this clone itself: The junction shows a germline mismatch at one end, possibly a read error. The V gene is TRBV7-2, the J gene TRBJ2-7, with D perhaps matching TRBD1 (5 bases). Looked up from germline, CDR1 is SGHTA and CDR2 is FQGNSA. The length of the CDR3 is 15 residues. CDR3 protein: CASSLATQGSNEQYF. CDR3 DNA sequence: TGTGCCAGCAGCTTAGCAACCCAGGGCTCCAACGAGCAGTACTTC.

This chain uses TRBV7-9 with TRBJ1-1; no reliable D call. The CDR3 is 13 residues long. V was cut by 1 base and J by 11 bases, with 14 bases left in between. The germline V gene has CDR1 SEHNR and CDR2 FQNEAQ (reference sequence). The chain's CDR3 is CASSLGGERAAFF. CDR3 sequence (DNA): TGTGCCAGCAGCTTAGGGGGTGAGAGGGCGGCTTTCTTT.

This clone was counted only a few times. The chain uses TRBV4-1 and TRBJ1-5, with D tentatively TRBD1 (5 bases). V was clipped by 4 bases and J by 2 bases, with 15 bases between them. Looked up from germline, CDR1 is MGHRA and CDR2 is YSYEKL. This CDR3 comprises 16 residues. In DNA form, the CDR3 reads TGCGCCAGCAGCCCGATCTTCGACAGTGGCAATCAGCCCCAGCATTTT. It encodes CASSPIFDSGNQPQHF.

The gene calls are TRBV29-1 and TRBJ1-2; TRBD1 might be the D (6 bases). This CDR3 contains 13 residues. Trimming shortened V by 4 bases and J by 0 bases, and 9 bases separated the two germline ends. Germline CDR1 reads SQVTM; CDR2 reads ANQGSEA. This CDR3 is CSVVGGTNYGYTF. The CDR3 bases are TGCAGCGTTGTTGGGGGCACTAACTATGGCTACACCTTC.

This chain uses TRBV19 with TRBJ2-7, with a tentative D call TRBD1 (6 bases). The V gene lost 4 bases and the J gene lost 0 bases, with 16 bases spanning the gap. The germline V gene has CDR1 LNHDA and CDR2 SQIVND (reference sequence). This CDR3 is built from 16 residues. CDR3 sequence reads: CASSTRGTIGSYEQYF. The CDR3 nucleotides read TGTGCCAGTAGTACCAGAGGGACAATAGGCTCCTACGAGCAGTACTTC.

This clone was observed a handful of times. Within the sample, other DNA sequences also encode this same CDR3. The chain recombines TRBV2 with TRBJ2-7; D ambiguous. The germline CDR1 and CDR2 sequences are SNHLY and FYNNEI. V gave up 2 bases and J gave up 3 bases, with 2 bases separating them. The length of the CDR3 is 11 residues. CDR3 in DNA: TGTGCCAGCAGTGAAATCTACGAGCAGTACTTC. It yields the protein CASSEIYEQYF.

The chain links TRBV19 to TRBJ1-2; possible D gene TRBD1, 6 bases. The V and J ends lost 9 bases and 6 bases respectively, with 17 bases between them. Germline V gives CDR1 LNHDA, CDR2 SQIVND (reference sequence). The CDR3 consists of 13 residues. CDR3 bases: TGTGCCAGCACAACAGGGTACTTCGATGGCTACACCTTC. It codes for CASTTGYFDGYTF.

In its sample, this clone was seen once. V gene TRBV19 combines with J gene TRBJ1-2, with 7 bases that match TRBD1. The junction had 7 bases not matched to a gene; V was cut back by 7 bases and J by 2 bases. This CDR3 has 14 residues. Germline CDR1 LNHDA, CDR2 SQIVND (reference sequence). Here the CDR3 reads CASIGTGENYGYTF. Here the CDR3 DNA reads TGTGCCAGTATAGGCACAGGGGAGAACTATGGCTACACCTTC.